These 8 T cell receptor beta chains were all obtained from the same sample, sequenced in a study of blood T cell repertoires in COVID-19. Generated by immunoSEQ multiplex PCR, the TCRdb table keeps only in-frame clones and is missing some. There are fewer than 350,000 clones in the sample; 80% to 90% occur only once, and around 12% lies in the top ten. Sample: peripheral blood. These receptors were collected from a woman aged 25-40 years with COVID-19, enrolled during active disease.

The V call is TRBV27, the J call TRBJ1-2; D might be TRBD1 (6 bases). The CDR3 has 15 amino acids. Trimming shortened V by 5 bases and J by 8 bases, and 21 bases separated the two germline ends. CDR1 MNHEY and CDR2 SMNVEV come from the germline V gene (reference sequence). The CDR3 loop is CASSHNLAGGLGYTF. CDR3 DNA: TGTGCCAGCAGTCACAATTTAGCTGGGGGCTTAGGCTACACCTTC.

CDR3 region: CASSYGLAGGLTDTQYF. In nucleotides, the CDR3 is TGCGCCAGCAGCTATGGGCTAGCGGGGGGCCTCACAGATACGCAGTATTTT. J is TRBJ2-3 and V is TRBV5-1, with TRBD2 identical over 11 bases. This CDR3 region has 17 residues. Germline V CDR1 and CDR2: SGHRS, YFSETQ. Trimming took 3 bases from V and 2 from J; bases not matched to a gene: 8.

DNA of the CDR3: TGTGCCAGCAGTGCGACAGTGAACACTGAAGCTTTCTTT. Translating gives CASSATVNTEAFF. The chain is built from TRBV12-3 or TRBV12-4 and TRBJ1-1, with a possible D match to TRBD1 (5 bases). Trimming removed 5 bases at V and 0 bases at J, with 7 bases between. CDR3 length equals 13 residues.

The chain recombines TRBV2 with TRBJ2-5; 10 bases are shared with TRBD1. The CDR3 has 16 residues. After removal of 11 bases from V and 5 bases from J, the junction contained 17 bases not matched to a gene. CDR1 is SNHLY and CDR2 is FYNNEI in the germline V gene. CDR3 protein: CAATGGQGGPGETQYF. The CDR3, as DNA: TGTGCCGCGACGGGTGGACAGGGGGGCCCCGGGGAGACCCAGTACTTC.

The chain links TRBV7-9 to TRBJ2-5; TRBD1 aligns across 10 bases. The CDR3 spans 14 residues. Germline lookup yields CDR1 SEHNR and CDR2 FQNEAQ (reference sequence). Trimming cost V 4 bases and J 7 bases; bases outside gene matches: 6. The DNA of the CDR3 is TGTGCCAGCAGCTCCGGGACAGGGGCAGTGACCCAGTACTTC. It specifies CASSSGTGAVTQYF.

The genes are TRBV5-6 and TRBJ1-1; D perhaps matches TRBD1 (6 bases). Germline loops: CDR1 SGHDT, CDR2 YYEEEE. The germline V and J ends were trimmed by 5 bases and 1 base, with 12 bases remaining between them. The CDR3 length is 14 residues. The CDR3 spells CASSWTTGNTEAFF. CDR3 nucleotides: TGTGCCAGCAGTTGGACGACAGGGAACACTGAAGCTTTCTTT.

The V gene is TRBV5-1, the J gene TRBJ2-7; 7 bases are shared with TRBD1. CDR3 length equals 14 residues. The junction had 5 bases not matched to a gene; V was cut back by 1 base and J by 4 bases. CDR1 is SGHRS, CDR2 YFSETQ, per germline. CDR3 DNA: TGCGCCAGCAGCTTGATAGGGGGCCCTTACGAGCAGTACTTC. This gives the protein CASSLIGGPYEQYF.

The gene calls are TRBV6-5 and TRBJ2-7, with 9 bases aligning to TRBD1. CDR1 is MNHEY and CDR2 is SVGAGI in the germline V gene. The CDR3 extends over 14 amino acids. The junction had 6 bases not matched to a gene; V was cut back by 6 bases and J by 3 bases. In DNA, the CDR3 is TGTGCCAGCAGAGGACAGGGGAGGAACTACGAGCAGTACTTC. It translates to CASRGQGRNYEQYF.